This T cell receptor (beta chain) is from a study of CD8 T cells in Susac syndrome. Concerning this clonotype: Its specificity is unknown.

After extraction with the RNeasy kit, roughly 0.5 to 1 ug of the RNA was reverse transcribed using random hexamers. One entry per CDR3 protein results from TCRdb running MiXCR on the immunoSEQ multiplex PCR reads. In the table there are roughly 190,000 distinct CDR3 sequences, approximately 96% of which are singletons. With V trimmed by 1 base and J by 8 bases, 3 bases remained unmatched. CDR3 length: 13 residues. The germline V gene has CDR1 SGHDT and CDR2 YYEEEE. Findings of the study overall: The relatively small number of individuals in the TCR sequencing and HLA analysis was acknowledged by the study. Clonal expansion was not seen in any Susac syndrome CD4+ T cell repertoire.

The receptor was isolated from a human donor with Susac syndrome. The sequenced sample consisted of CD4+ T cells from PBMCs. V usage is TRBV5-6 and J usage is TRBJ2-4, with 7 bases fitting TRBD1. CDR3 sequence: CASSLRGPYIQYF. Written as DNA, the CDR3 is TGTGCCAGCAGCTTGAGGGGGCCCTACATTCAGTACTTC. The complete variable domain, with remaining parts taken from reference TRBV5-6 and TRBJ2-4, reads DAGVTQSPTHLIKTRGQQVTLRCSPKSGHDTVSWYQQALGQGPQFIFQYYEEEERQRGNFPDRFSGHQFPNYSSELNVNALLLGDSALYLCASSLRGPYIQYFGAGTRLSVL.